Shown below are 21 T cell receptor beta chains from a single sample sequenced in a study of T cells after yellow fever vaccination. MiXCR was run by TCRdb on the 5' RACE reads, yielding one entry per CDR3 protein. The sample contains approximately 160,000 distinct CDR3 sequences, about a tenth of which appear only once. The specimen comprised CD8+ T cells sorted from PBMCs, sampled 45 days after the yellow fever booster vaccination. The receptor set was obtained from a man younger than 35 who received the YFV17D yellow fever vaccine.

This sequence joins TRBV7-9 and TRBJ1-2; D may be TRBD1 (5 bases). Germline CDR1 SEHNR, CDR2 FQNEAQ (reference sequence). This CDR3 comprises 13 residues. CDR3: CVYGGIDLSGYTF. The CDR3 DNA reads TGTGTCTACGGGGGGATCGACCTATCGGGCTACACCTTC.

This clonotype was seen only a few times. The chain is built from TRBV5-6 and TRBJ2-1, with D hard to call. The CDR3 is made up of 15 amino acids. CDR1 SGHDT and CDR2 YYEEEE come from the germline V gene. Between the trimmed V and J ends, which lost 0 bases and 0 bases, there was a span of 7 bases. CDR3 sequence (DNA): TGTGCCAGCAGCTTGGTGGCGAGCTCCTACAATGAGCAGTTCTTC. It translates to CASSLVASSYNEQFF.

This clonotype showed up many times. The chain recombines TRBV5-1 with TRBJ2-3; D is unclear. The V and J ends lost 1 base and 5 bases respectively, with 5 bases between them. CDR1 SGHRS and CDR2 YFSETQ come from the germline V gene. This CDR3 has 12 residues. In DNA, the CDR3 is TGCGCCAGCAGCTTGCAAGGAGATACGCAGTATTTT. This codes for CASSLQGDTQYF.

This clonotype was counted at least ten times. The chain combines TRBV11-2 with TRBJ2-3; D gene unclear. V lost 4 bases and J 6 bases, leaving 8 bases between the germline ends. Germline values: CDR1 SGHAT, CDR2 FQNNGV. The CDR3 totals 12 residues. The CDR3 DNA sequence: TGTGCCAGCAGCTCTCTCCTGGATACGCAGTATTTT. This codes for CASSSLLDTQYF. The full variable domain, with the rest looked up from reference TRBV11-2 and TRBJ2-3, is EAGVAQSPRYKIIEKRQSVAFWCNPISGHATLYWYQQILGQGPKLLIQFQNNGVVDDSQLPKDRFSAERLKGVDSTLKIQPAKLEDSAVYLCASSSLLDTQYFGPGTRLTVL.

This clonotype has more than one count but fewer than ten. V gene TRBV6-5 combines with J gene TRBJ1-1; D is unclear. The V gene's germline CDR1 is MNHEY and CDR2 SVGAGI. V lost 7 bases to trimming and J lost 1 base, with 10 bases between them. The CDR3 is made up of 13 amino acids. CDR3 sequence reads: CASTDDGNTEAFF. DNA for the CDR3: TGTGCCAGCACCGATGACGGGAACACTGAAGCTTTCTTT.

This clonotype appeared a few times. The chain employs TRBV12-3 or TRBV12-4 and TRBJ2-7; D is perhaps TRBD1 (6 bases). The CDR3 contains 15 residues. With 6 bases removed from V and 2 bases from J, the gap between germline ends came to 17 bases. CDR3 region: CASSRTEEMAYEQYF. CDR3 DNA sequence: TGTGCCAGCAGCCGGACAGAGGAAATGGCCTACGAGCAGTACTTC.

The chain joins TRBV6-2 or TRBV6-3 to TRBJ2-1; maybe TRBD2 (6 bases). Trimming removed 2 bases at V and 6 bases at J, with 14 bases between. The CDR3 length is 15 residues. CDR1 is MNHEY, CDR2 SVGEGT, per germline. The CDR3 bases are TGTGCCAGCAGTTACCCGGAGGGCGCCGCCAATGAGCAGTTCTTC. Translation: CASSYPEGAANEQFF.

This clonotype was counted at least ten times. J is TRBJ2-5 and V is TRBV27; 9 bases map to TRBD1. With 6 bases clipped from V and 4 bases from J, the junction kept 6 bases outside the gene matches. The CDR3 contains 14 residues. CDR1 is MNHEY, CDR2 SMNVEV, per germline (reference sequence). The CDR3 is CASRGTGWRETQYF. As DNA, the CDR3 is TGTGCCAGCAGAGGGACAGGGTGGAGAGAGACCCAGTACTTC.

The chain combines TRBV7-9 with TRBJ2-1; possible D gene TRBD2, 7 bases. From germline, CDR1 is SEHNR and CDR2 FQNEAQ (reference sequence). The CDR3 is made up of 15 amino acids. V was shortened by 1 base and J by 6 bases, with 13 bases between the two germline ends. Here the CDR3 DNA reads TGTGCCAGCAGCTTAGTGGGGGGGGCCCTCAATGAGCAGTTCTTC. Its protein is CASSLVGGALNEQFF.

The rearrangement uses TRBV2 and TRBJ2-3; D unresolved. The CDR3 consists of 10 residues. The germline V gene has CDR1 SNHLY and CDR2 FYNNEI. Trimming removed 1 base from V and 11 bases from J, with 4 bases in between. CDR3 sequence reads: CASSEGGQYF. In DNA, the CDR3 is TGTGCCAGCAGTGAAGGGGGGCAGTATTTT.

Ten or more counts support this clonotype. CDR3 in amino acids: CASSPPGRSHEQYV. CDR3 in DNA: TGTGCCAGCAGCCCCCCGGGCAGGTCCCACGAGCAGTACGTC. V is TRBV4-2 and J is TRBJ2-7; D is undetermined. Trimming left V 4 bases short and J 5 bases short, with 15 bases between. The CDR3 length is 14 residues. Germline V gene sequence: CDR1 LGHNA, CDR2 YNFKEQ.

This clonotype was counted at least ten times. This chain connects TRBV6-1 to TRBJ2-7; D is unresolved. Trimming removed 0 bases at V and 0 bases at J, with 12 bases between. The germline V gene has CDR1 MNHNS and CDR2 SASEGT. The CDR3 extends over 16 amino acids. The DNA of the CDR3 is TGTGCCAGCAGTGAAGCGGGCTGGTCAGTCTCCTACGAGCAGTACGTC. Residues: CASSEAGWSVSYEQYV.

The chain links TRBV27 to TRBJ1-6, with 9 bases lining up with TRBD1. CDR3 length: 15 amino acids. Germline values: CDR1 MNHEY, CDR2 SMNVEV (reference sequence). J lost 9 bases, V lost 2 bases, and 5 bases had no gene match. CDR3 coding DNA: TGTGCCAGCAGTTTAGGCGGACAGGGGAGTTCACCCCTCCACTTT. It translates to CASSLGGQGSSPLHF.

This clonotype appeared many times. The chain recombines TRBV6-1 with TRBJ2-3; 8 bases fit TRBD2. Trimming removed 4 bases from V and 2 bases from J; junction bases left unmatched: 2. Germline loops: CDR1 MNHNS, CDR2 SASEGT. This CDR3 spans 14 amino acids. Here the CDR3 reads CASSGSGDTDTQYF. CDR3 coding DNA: TGTGCCAGCAGTGGTAGCGGGGACACAGATACGCAGTATTTT.

The chain couples TRBV7-9 to TRBJ1-1; D remains ambiguous. V gave up 6 bases and J gave up 11 bases, with 22 bases separating them. This CDR3 is built from 14 residues. The germline gives CDR1 SEHNR, CDR2 FQNEAQ (reference sequence). Here the CDR3 reads CASRGRQVPSIAFF. The CDR3, as DNA: TGTGCCAGCAGGGGCCGCCAGGTCCCCTCTATTGCTTTCTTT.

This clonotype was detected only a few times. V usage is TRBV7-9 and J usage is TRBJ2-7; tentatively, D is TRBD1 (6 bases). The length of the CDR3 is 16 residues. Germline V gives CDR1 SEHNR, CDR2 FQNEAQ (reference sequence). The V gene lost 5 bases and the J gene lost 3 bases, with 20 bases spanning the gap. The CDR3 DNA is TGTGCCAGCAGCACCGACAGGTCATCTGAGGACTACGAGCAGTACTTC. It encodes CASSTDRSSEDYEQYF. The full variable domain, rest sourced from reference TRBV7-9 and TRBJ2-7, is DTGVSQNPRHKITKRGQNVTFRCDPISEHNRLYWYRQTLGQGPEFLTYFQNEAQLEKSRLLSDRFSAERPKGSFSTLEIQRTEQGDSAMYLCASSTDRSSEDYEQYFGPGTRLTVT.

This chain joins TRBV6-5 and TRBJ2-6; the D is unclear. Germline loops: CDR1 MNHEY, CDR2 SVGAGI. V lost 4 bases and J lost 0, with 7 bases in between. CDR3 length equals 15 residues. The CDR3 nucleotides are TGTGCCAGCAGTTTCAGGTACTCTGGGGCCAACGTCCTGACTTTC. This gives the protein CASSFRYSGANVLTF.

The V call is TRBV6-5, the J call TRBJ2-1, with 8 bases aligning to TRBD2. Germline CDR1 and CDR2: MNHEY and SVGAGI. CDR3 length: 13 amino acids. V lost 4 bases to trimming and J lost 5 bases; unmatched junction nucleotides: 1. CDR3 DNA: TGTGCCAGCAGTTTCGGGGGGGACAATGAGCAGTTCTTC. Protein sequence: CASSFGGDNEQFF.

This clonotype was found a few times. This chain connects TRBV20-1 to TRBJ2-7; tentatively, D is TRBD2 (6 bases). Between the trimmed V and J ends, which lost 3 bases and 2 bases, there was a span of 14 bases. The CDR3 spans 14 residues. Germline V lookup: CDR1 DFQATT, CDR2 SNEGSKA (reference sequence). The CDR3 coding sequence is TGCAGTGCTAGTGAGGGGAGGTACGCCTACGAGCAGTACTTC. Translated, it gives CSASEGRYAYEQYF.

The J gene is TRBJ2-7, the V gene TRBV30; D call uncertain. The CDR3 spans 14 residues. Trimming took 4 bases from V and 0 from J, leaving 13 bases between them. CDR1 GTSNPN and CDR2 SVGIG come from the germline V gene (reference sequence). The CDR3 loop is CAWTGYPLSYEQYF. Here the CDR3 DNA reads TGTGCCTGGACTGGCTACCCCCTCTCCTACGAGCAGTACTTC.

This clonotype was found a few times. The chain is built from TRBV4-1 and TRBJ2-1; D gene uncertain. This CDR3 has 15 residues. V was pared by 2 bases and J by 1 base, with 9 bases between. Germline assignment: CDR1 MGHRA and CDR2 YSYEKL. DNA for the CDR3: TGCGCCAGCAGCCAATCAAGGGTGTCCTACAATGAGCAGTTCTTC. Translation gives CASSQSRVSYNEQFF.